Each of the 19 T cell receptor beta chains below was sequenced from the same sample in a study of blood T cell repertoires in COVID-19. Repertoires were generated with immunoSEQ multiplex PCR, while TCRdb's copy carries only in-frame clones and drops some. Among 85,000 to 95,000 clones listed, approximately 89% were seen once. Material for sequencing was peripheral blood. The receptors were gathered from an elderly woman with active COVID-19.

The chain has TRBV19 and TRBJ1-4; a weak D match, TRBD1 (6 bases). CDR3 length: 14 amino acids. The germline V and J ends were trimmed by 5 bases and 8 bases, with 15 bases remaining between them. The germline CDR1 and CDR2 sequences are LNHDA and SQIVND (reference sequence). The CDR3 DNA reads TGTGCCAGTAGTCGGGGGGCCGTTAGAGAAAAACTGTTTTTT. Protein product: CASSRGAVREKLFF.

The chain couples TRBV9 to TRBJ2-2; weak D call: TRBD2 (5 bases). Germline CDR1 and CDR2: SGDLS and YYNGEE. Trimming pared 4 bases from V and 2 bases from J, leaving 9 bases between. The CDR3 loop spans 14 amino acids. CDR3 coding DNA: TGTGCCAGCAGCTTGGACTTCAACACCGGGGAGCTGTTTTTT. Amino acid sequence: CASSLDFNTGELFF.

This rearrangement joins TRBV10-1 to TRBJ2-2, with 8 bases matching TRBD1. CDR1 and CDR2 (germline): WNHNN, SYGVQD (reference sequence). The CDR3 extends over 17 amino acids. Trimming removed 6 bases from V and 2 bases from J; junction bases left unmatched: 11. CDR3 protein: CASSGQGSRKNTGELFF. The CDR3, as DNA: TGCGCCAGCAGCGGACAGGGATCGAGGAAAAACACCGGGGAGCTGTTTTTT.

This clone was counted a single time. This chain links TRBV5-8 with TRBJ2-7; the match to TRBD2 covers 11 bases. The V and J ends lost 0 bases and 7 bases, in that order; junction bases with no gene match: 6. The CDR3 length is 15 residues. Germline V gives CDR1 SGHTS, CDR2 YDEGEE. The CDR3 nucleotides are TGTGCCAGCAGCTTGGGACTAGCGGGAACTGGGGAGCAGTACTTC. Encoded protein: CASSLGLAGTGEQYF.

This rearrangement joins TRBV6-1 to TRBJ1-5; D might be TRBD1 (5 bases). The germline V gene has CDR1 MNHNS and CDR2 SASEGT. The CDR3 totals 14 residues. V was clipped by 2 bases and J by 5 bases, with 10 bases between them. CDR3 DNA sequence: TGTGCCAGCAGTGAAAGGGCAGGGTATCAGCCCCAGCATTTT. This encodes CASSERAGYQPQHF.

J is TRBJ2-1 and V is TRBV29-1, with TRBD1 matching 9 bases. The CDR3 loop spans 15 amino acids. CDR1 and CDR2 from the germline V gene are SQVTM and ANQGSEA. V lost 7 bases, J lost 10 bases, and 17 bases stayed unmatched. The CDR3 DNA reads as TGCAGCGCCGAATCGCCGGACAGGGGACCGGGGGAGCAGTTCTTC. It encodes CSAESPDRGPGEQFF.

This clone was detected only a few times. V and J are TRBV27 and TRBJ1-6, with 7 bases that match TRBD1. The germline V gene has CDR1 MNHEY and CDR2 SMNVEV (reference sequence). Losses at the gene ends were 0 bases for V and 8 bases for J; bases not matched to a gene: 13. This CDR3 is built from 18 residues. DNA of the CDR3: TGTGCCAGCAGTTTATCGAAGACAGGGCAATGGAAGGATTCACCCCTCCACTTT. It codes for CASSLSKTGQWKDSPLHF.

The rearrangement uses TRBV11-1 and TRBJ2-1; 12 bases are shared with TRBD2. J was trimmed by 6 bases and V by 0 bases; bases with no gene match: 9. This CDR3 is 18 amino acids long. CDR1 and CDR2 from the germline V gene are SGHAT and FQDESV (reference sequence). The CDR3 is CASSLALLAGGAPNEQFF. The CDR3 region has the DNA TGTGCCAGCAGCTTAGCGCTGCTAGCGGGGGGGGCACCCAATGAGCAGTTCTTC.

The chain couples TRBV28 to TRBJ2-6, with D tentatively TRBD2 (6 bases). V shed 10 bases and J shed 2 bases, with 15 bases lying between them. The CDR3 runs to 15 residues. The V gene's germline CDR1 is MDHEN and CDR2 SYDVKM. The DNA for the CDR3 is TGTGCCACGCGGTCGGGGGTCACTGGGGCCAACGTCCTGACTTTC. Translated: CATRSGVTGANVLTF.

This clone has only one observation. J is TRBJ2-7 and V is TRBV18, with 12 bases lining up with TRBD2. This CDR3 contains 19 residues. V lost 2 bases and J lost 5; bases outside the gene matches: 16. The germline gives CDR1 KGHSH, CDR2 LQKENI. The CDR3 sequence: CASSPLATSGRTGFNEQYF. CDR3 nucleotides: TGTGCCAGCTCACCATTGGCCACTAGCGGGAGGACAGGTTTTAACGAGCAGTACTTC.

This chain connects TRBV7-3 to TRBJ2-1; TRBD2 might be the D (6 bases). Germline CDR1 reads SGHTA; CDR2 reads FQGTGA. This CDR3 comprises 15 residues. The ends were cut back, 5 bases at V and 7 bases at J, with 18 bases in the middle. CDR3 in amino acids: CASSPTGTGRNEQFF. The CDR3 DNA is TGTGCCAGCAGCCCTACCGGGACTGGGAGAAATGAGCAGTTCTTC. Full variable domain (missing parts from reference TRBV7-3 and TRBJ2-1): GAGVSQTPSNKVTEKGKYVELRCDPISGHTALYWYRQSLGQGPEFLIYFQGTGAADDSGLPNDRFFAVRPEGSVSTLKIQRTERGDSAVYLCASSPTGTGRNEQFFGPGTRLTVL.

This chain connects TRBV3-1 (or the pseudogene TRBV3-2) to TRBJ2-1; 7 positions match TRBD2. V gave up 6 bases and J gave up 7 bases; unmatched junction bases: 6. In germline, CDR1 is LGHDT, CDR2 YNNKEL (reference sequence). The CDR3 spans 13 residues. This CDR3 reads CASRGAGANEQFF. Here the CDR3 DNA reads TGTGCCAGCAGAGGTGCGGGAGCGAATGAGCAGTTCTTC.

Concerning this clone: Additional DNA sequences in this sample encode the identical CDR3. Here the CDR3 reads CASRTRPQETQYF. CDR3 nucleotides: TGTGCCAGCCGGACTCGCCCACAAGAGACCCAGTACTTC. The V gene is TRBV2, the J gene TRBJ2-5; TRBD2 is a possible D gene (5 bases). The germline V gene has CDR1 SNHLY and CDR2 FYNNEI. The CDR3 is 13 amino acids. The V gene lost 8 bases and the J gene lost 2 bases, with 12 bases spanning the gap.

The chain uses TRBV18 and TRBJ2-1; D is perhaps TRBD2 (5 bases). The CDR3 contains 15 residues. V shed 3 bases and J shed 2 bases, with 11 bases lying between them. The germline gives CDR1 KGHSH, CDR2 LQKENI. The CDR3 reads CASSPGLRTYNEQFF. CDR3 sequence (DNA): TGTGCCAGCTCACCCGGACTCCGGACCTACAATGAGCAGTTCTTC.

The rearrangement joins TRBV5-5 to TRBJ1-1; TRBD1 is a possible D gene (6 bases). Trimming removed 4 bases at V and 4 bases at J, with 17 bases between. Per the germline V gene, CDR1 is SGHKS and CDR2 is YYEKEE (reference sequence). CDR3 size: 15 residues. The CDR3 reads CASSPQGWESTEAFF. For the CDR3, the DNA is TGTGCCAGCAGCCCACAGGGTTGGGAGAGCACTGAAGCTTTCTTT. Filled out from reference TRBV5-5 and TRBJ1-1, the complete variable domain reads DAGVTQSPTHLIKTRGQQVTLRCSPISGHKSVSWYQQVLGQGPQFIFQYYEKEERGRGNFPDRFSARQFPNYSSELNVNALLLGDSALYLCASSPQGWESTEAFFGQGTRLTVV.

The V and J genes are TRBV5-1 and TRBJ2-7; a weak D match, TRBD1 (6 bases). Germline lookup yields CDR1 SGHRS and CDR2 YFSETQ. The V and J ends lost 0 bases and 2 bases respectively, with 12 bases between them. The CDR3 loop spans 15 amino acids. The CDR3 region is CASSLGPGDPYEQYF. Written as DNA, the CDR3 is TGCGCCAGCAGCTTGGGGCCAGGGGATCCCTACGAGCAGTACTTC.

The chain employs TRBV28 and TRBJ2-3; 9 bases line up with TRBD2. CDR3 length: 15 residues. The V segment lost 5 bases and the J segment 1 base; nucleotides outside the gene matches: 4. CDR1 is MDHEN and CDR2 is SYDVKM in the germline V gene. CDR3 sequence: CASSTIAGGTDTQYF. The DNA of the CDR3 is TGTGCCAGCAGTACGATAGCGGGAGGCACAGATACGCAGTATTTT.

The chain has TRBV28 and TRBJ1-4; the match to TRBD1 covers 7 bases. CDR3 length: 17 residues. Trimming at V came to 5 bases and at J to 5 bases, leaving 14 bases not matched to a gene. The germline gives CDR1 MDHEN, CDR2 SYDVKM. The CDR3 sequence is CASSQTTGNVLNEKLFF. Written as DNA, the CDR3 is TGTGCCAGCAGTCAAACGACAGGGAATGTTTTGAATGAAAAACTGTTTTTT.

This chain joins TRBV9 and TRBJ1-1; no firm D call. The V gene lost 0 bases and the J gene lost 1 base, with 4 bases spanning the gap. This CDR3 is 13 amino acids long. Per the germline V gene, CDR1 is SGDLS and CDR2 is YYNGEE. This CDR3 is CASSVGRNTEAFF. The DNA for the CDR3 is TGTGCCAGCAGCGTAGGTCGGAACACTGAAGCTTTCTTT.